This T cell receptor (beta chain) was sequenced for a study of long-term antiretroviral therapy in people with HIV. It was version v3.0 of the immunoSEQ assay that was run at survey level. Profiling relied on immunoSEQ multiplex PCR, and the TCRdb table lists in-frame clones only, not all of them. The sample has tens of thousands of clones, over 75% seen once; the top ten hold 3.3%. Every participant with HIV received treatment in the United States. This receptor was taken from a woman between 45 and 60 years old with HIV. This specimen was unsorted PBMCs, taken approximately 2.5 years after starting antiretroviral therapy.

The CDR3 bases are TGTGCCAGCAGCGTCGAAAGCGGAACTCTTCTAGAGACCCAGTACTTC. This translates into CASSVESGTLLETQYF. The chain joins TRBV9 to TRBJ2-5; weak D call: TRBD2 (5 bases). Looked up from germline, CDR1 is SGDLS and CDR2 is YYNGEE. The CDR3 runs 16 residues. Trimming removed 2 bases from V and 4 bases from J, with 18 bases in between.